Listed here are 27 T cell receptor beta chains from one sample, sequenced in a study of identical twins. TCRdb ran MiXCR on the 5' RACE reads and lists one entry per CDR3 protein. The sample shows nearly 650,000 distinct CDR3 sequences, about 7.1% of them seen only once. The sample was also linked to a second study, of yellow fever vaccine responses in identical twins.

The specimen was PBMCs. All receptors derive from a woman between 18 and 29 years old in good health.

The rearrangement uses TRBV6-5 and TRBJ2-3, with D perhaps matching TRBD1 or TRBD2 (5 bases each). This CDR3 has 15 residues. The ends were cut back, 2 bases at V and 5 bases at J, with 14 bases in the middle. Germline CDR1 reads MNHEY; CDR2 reads SVGAGI. The chain's CDR3 is CASSYGTARVDTQYF. The CDR3 DNA sequence: TGTGCCAGCAGTTACGGGACGGCAAGGGTAGATACGCAGTATTTT.

This clonotype was seen at least ten times. V gene TRBV6-5 combines with J gene TRBJ1-6; D uncertain. This CDR3 region has 14 residues. With 0 bases removed from V and 10 bases from J, the gap between germline ends came to 10 bases. Germline V CDR1 and CDR2: MNHEY, SVGAGI. The CDR3 sequence is CASSYSRASSPLHF. CDR3 nucleotide sequence: TGTGCCAGCAGTTACTCGAGGGCTTCCTCACCCCTCCACTTT.

The table lists this clonotype with a few counts. CDR3 protein: CAISKAGALPENEQFF. CDR3 in DNA: TGTGCCATCAGTAAAGCGGGGGCACTACCGGAGAATGAGCAGTTCTTC. The chain couples TRBV10-3 to TRBJ2-1; 8 bases agree with TRBD2. The CDR3 consists of 16 residues. CDR1 is ENHRY, CDR2 SYGVKD, per germline. Trimming took 5 bases from V and 7 from J; bases not matched to a gene: 13.

As to this clonotype: The junction departs from the called germline gene at one end, perhaps through a read error. The chain uses TRBV28 and TRBJ2-2, with D tentatively TRBD1 or TRBD2 (6 bases each). Germline CDR1 MDHEN, CDR2 SYDVKM. CDR3 length: 18 amino acids. CDR3 protein: CAGSLGWWGDTHTGELFF. The CDR3 coding sequence is TGTGCCGGCAGTTTAGGATGGTGGGGGGACACCCACACCGGGGAGCTGTTTTTT. The variable domain in full, with the rest retrieved from reference TRBV28 and TRBJ2-2, is DVKVTQSSRYLVKRTGEKVFLECVQDMDHENMFWYRQDPGLGLRLIYFSYDVKMKEKGDIPEGYSVSREKKERFSLILESASTNQTSMYLCAGSLGWWGDTHTGELFFGEGSRLTVL.

A few counts support this clonotype. V and J are TRBV10-2 and TRBJ2-3; 10 bases agree with TRBD2. Germline CDR1 and CDR2: WSHSY and SAAADI. The CDR3 consists of 14 residues. V shed 11 bases, J shed 5 bases, and the junction held 10 bases outside the gene matches. CDR3 in amino acids: CAADGAGGGDTQYF. The CDR3 region has the DNA TGCGCCGCCGATGGAGCGGGGGGGGGAGATACGCAGTATTTT.

This clonotype was counted a few times. V is TRBV3-1 and J is TRBJ2-5, with 8 bases that match TRBD1. V lost 1 base and J lost 5; bases outside the gene matches: 6. Germline V CDR1 and CDR2: LGHDT, YNNKEL (reference sequence). The CDR3 covers 15 residues. CDR3 loop: CASSQVGQGGETQYF. The CDR3 DNA sequence: TGTGCCAGCAGCCAAGTTGGACAGGGCGGGGAGACCCAGTACTTC.

This clonotype was recorded a few times. This chain joins TRBV2 and TRBJ2-1; D remains unclear. V gave up 7 bases and J gave up 9 bases, with 10 bases separating them. The CDR3 has 11 residues. CDR1 SNHLY and CDR2 FYNNEI come from the germline V gene. CDR3 sequence (DNA): TGTGCCAGCATTCTTTTGGTTGAGCAGTTCTTC. Its protein product is CASILLVEQFF.

There are many counts of this clonotype. This chain joins TRBV5-1 and TRBJ2-3; D not certain. The germline V and J ends were trimmed by 7 bases and 2 bases, with 14 bases remaining between them. This CDR3 contains 14 residues. CDR1 and CDR2 (germline): SGHRS, YFSETQ. The CDR3 nucleotides are TGCGCCAGCGCAGCCAGGATAGACACAGATACGCAGTATTTT. As protein: CASAARIDTDTQYF.

This clonotype was seen ten or more times. The chain recombines TRBV12-3 or TRBV12-4 with TRBJ2-3; D is possibly TRBD1 (5 bases). The CDR3 runs to 15 residues. V was pared by 6 bases and J by 0 bases, with 13 bases between. In nucleotides, the CDR3 is TGTGCCAGCAGCGCAGGGCTCAAAAGCACAGATACGCAGTATTTT. The encoded protein is CASSAGLKSTDTQYF.

J is TRBJ2-7 and V is TRBV12-5; TRBD2 aligns across 9 bases. This CDR3 comprises 18 residues. V was pared by 4 bases and J by 6 bases, with 19 bases of the junction left unmatched. The germline V gene encodes CDR1 LGHNT and CDR2 FRNRAP. CDR3 nucleotide sequence: TGTGCTAGTGGTTCCCCGCTTTGGCCCGCTAGCGGGATGGGCGAGCAGTACTTC. Amino acids: CASGSPLWPASGMGEQYF.

This rearrangement joins TRBV2 to TRBJ2-2; 7 nucleotides line up with TRBD1. CDR1 and CDR2 (germline): SNHLY, FYNNEI. The junction had 8 bases not matched to a gene; V was cut back by 6 bases and J by 4 bases. The CDR3 consists of 15 residues. CDR3 sequence: CASRGTGTVTGELFF. CDR3 DNA sequence: TGTGCCAGCAGAGGGACCGGGACAGTCACCGGGGAGCTGTTTTTT.

This clonotype has at least ten counts. V and J are TRBV29-1 and TRBJ2-7; TRBD2 agrees at 10 bases. The CDR3 covers 13 residues. Unmatched junction bases numbered 5, after V lost 6 bases and J lost 3 bases. CDR1 is SQVTM and CDR2 is ANQGSEA in the germline V gene. CDR3 loop: CSVVSGRYYEQYF. DNA of the CDR3: TGCAGCGTCGTTAGCGGGAGGTACTACGAGCAGTACTTC.

This clonotype was seen only a few times. The chain recombines TRBV6-1 with TRBJ2-2, with TRBD2 matching 9 bases. J lost 6 bases, V lost 5 bases, and 7 bases had no gene match. This CDR3 region has 15 residues. Per germline, CDR1 MNHNS and CDR2 SASEGT. The CDR3 DNA reads TGTGCCAGCAGTACCGGACTAGCGATGCCCGGGGAGCTGTTTTTT. This translates into CASSTGLAMPGELFF.

The chain employs TRBV13 and TRBJ2-5, with D perhaps given as TRBD1 or TRBD2 (6 bases each). The V gene's germline CDR1 is PRHDT and CDR2 FYEKMQ (reference sequence). V was cut by 5 bases and J by 4 bases, with 20 bases left in between. The CDR3 loop spans 16 amino acids. The CDR3: CASSPTLGRGGETQYF. CDR3 coding DNA: TGTGCCAGCAGCCCCACCCTGGGCAGGGGAGGAGAGACCCAGTACTTC.

This clonotype was detected only a few times. The chain couples TRBV10-3 to TRBJ2-7; D is uncertain. Germline V gene data show CDR1 as ENHRY and CDR2 as SYGVKD. Trimming shortened V by 10 bases and J by 5 bases, and 15 bases separated the two germline ends. This CDR3 has 12 residues. CDR3 nucleotide sequence: TGTGCCACCTGGCGTGGGTCAGACGAGCAGTACGTC. This encodes CATWRGSDEQYV.

V and J are TRBV14 and TRBJ2-1, with unresolved D. Germline CDR1 is SGHDN and CDR2 is FVKESK. The CDR3 sequence is 14 residues long. V gave up 0 bases and J gave up 8 bases, with 11 bases separating them. The CDR3 is CASSQDLSAYEQFF. The CDR3 nucleotides are TGTGCCAGCAGCCAAGATTTATCAGCGTATGAGCAGTTCTTC.

The table lists this clonotype with many counts. This chain joins TRBV29-1 and TRBJ2-2; 9 bases are shared with TRBD1. The CDR3 has 13 amino acids. CDR1 and CDR2 (germline): SQVTM, ANQGSEA. Trimming took 8 bases from V and 5 from J; bases not matched to a gene: 6. The CDR3 DNA sequence: TGCAGCTGTGACAGGGGGAGGACCGGGGAGCTGTTTTTT. Its translation is CSCDRGRTGELFF.

This clonotype was seen a few times. V is TRBV20-1 and J is TRBJ2-7; no clear D. Trimming removed 0 bases at V and 2 bases at J, with 8 bases between. In germline, CDR1 is DFQATT, CDR2 SNEGSKA (reference sequence). The CDR3 spans 13 residues. The DNA of the CDR3 is TGCAGTGCTAGAGAAGGACCCGCCTACGAGCAGTACTTC. It translates to CSAREGPAYEQYF.

The chain links TRBV9 to TRBJ2-5; a possible D gene is TRBD1 (6 bases). CDR3 length equals 17 residues. With 4 bases removed from V and 2 bases from J, the gap between germline ends came to 21 bases. Germline V gene sequence: CDR1 SGDLS, CDR2 YYNGEE. The CDR3 sequence: CASSLSGRGQLQETQYF. The CDR3 bases are TGTGCCAGCAGCTTAAGTGGGCGAGGACAGCTACAAGAGACCCAGTACTTC.

The table lists this clonotype with many counts. The chain combines TRBV14 with TRBJ2-1; tentatively, D is TRBD1 or TRBD2 (6 bases each). Trimming shortened V by 2 bases and J by 8 bases, and 13 bases separated the two germline ends. Germline lookup yields CDR1 SGHDN and CDR2 FVKESK. The CDR3 consists of 14 residues. The CDR3 here is CASSQKGGLDEQFF. The DNA for the CDR3 is TGTGCCAGCAGCCAAAAGGGGGGTTTGGATGAGCAGTTCTTC.

This clonotype was counted between two and nine times. V gene TRBV29-1 combines with J gene TRBJ1-1; D ambiguous. The germline V gene has CDR1 SQVTM and CDR2 ANQGSEA. This CDR3 contains 15 residues. The V end was cut by 4 bases, the J end by 0 bases, with 15 bases between. CDR3 nucleotides: TGCAGCGTTGCCGCGGCAGCTTTCATGAACACTGAAGCTTTCTTT. As protein: CSVAAAAFMNTEAFF.

In this sample, this clonotype turned up a few times. J is TRBJ2-7 and V is TRBV6-1, with TRBD2 matching over 11 bases. The CDR3 extends over 15 amino acids. The junction had 4 bases not matched to a gene; V was cut back by 4 bases and J by 2 bases. Looked up from germline, CDR1 is MNHNS and CDR2 is SASEGT. The CDR3 protein is CASSGLAGGTYEQYF. In DNA, the CDR3 is TGTGCCAGCAGTGGCCTAGCGGGAGGAACCTACGAGCAGTACTTC.

The V call is TRBV20-1, the J call TRBJ2-7; possibly TRBD2 for D (6 bases). Between the trimmed V and J ends, which lost 6 bases and 0 bases, there was a span of 15 bases. Germline V gives CDR1 DFQATT, CDR2 SNEGSKA (reference sequence). The length of the CDR3 is 14 residues. The DNA of the CDR3 is TGCAGTGCATTCCTTCGCGGGGCCTCCTACGAGCAGTACTTC. It translates to CSAFLRGASYEQYF.

Many counts were recorded for this clonotype. V and J are TRBV5-6 and TRBJ2-3; TRBD2 matches at 8 bases. From germline, CDR1 is SGHDT and CDR2 YYEEEE. V lost 5 bases to trimming and J lost 5 bases; unmatched junction nucleotides: 10. The CDR3 totals 15 residues. CDR3 in DNA: TGTGCCAGCAGTTCCCCCGGGAGGGGGATAGATACGCAGTATTTT. It encodes CASSSPGRGIDTQYF.

CDR3 loop: CASSPLDRLTSHGYTF. The DNA for the CDR3 is TGTGCCAGCAGTCCCCTGGACAGGTTAACCTCCCATGGCTACACCTTC. V gene TRBV12-3 or TRBV12-4 combines with J gene TRBJ1-2; 7 nucleotides align to TRBD1. This CDR3 spans 16 amino acids. V shed 5 bases, J shed 6 bases, and the junction held 15 bases outside the gene matches.

This clonotype was seen more than once but under ten times. The genes are TRBV5-1 and TRBJ1-3, with D unresolved. This CDR3 has 15 amino acids. The V end was cut by 1 base, the J end by 6 bases, with 14 bases between. Germline lookup yields CDR1 SGHRS and CDR2 YFSETQ. The CDR3 DNA reads TGCGCCAGCAGCTTGCCCGACGCTTGGGAAAACACCATATATTTT. Its translation: CASSLPDAWENTIYF.

CDR3 DNA: TGCAGTGCTAAGGGTGGGGACACCTACGAGCAGTACGTC. Residues: CSAKGGDTYEQYV. The V gene is TRBV20-1, the J gene TRBJ2-7, with D maybe TRBD1 (6 bases). The CDR3 loop spans 13 amino acids. The ends were cut back, 4 bases at V and 2 bases at J, with 12 bases in the middle. CDR1 and CDR2 (germline): DFQATT, SNEGSKA (reference sequence).